The 31 T cell receptor beta chains in this list originate from one sample, sequenced in a study of blood T cell repertoires in COVID-19 (TCRdb year 2020). The library came from the immunoSEQ multiplex PCR assay. Held by TCRdb, this immuneACCESS table contains in-frame sequences only and omits some clones. Under half of the omission traces to an unresolved V gene where checked; the cause of the rest is unknown. This sample comprises fewer than 250,000 clones, just over 85% of them detected only once. About 4.1% of the sample goes to the ten largest clones. The sequencing input was PBMCs or T cells enriched from blood (not recorded which). The receptors originated from a woman aged 40 to 49 with acute COVID-19.

V usage is TRBV28 and J usage is TRBJ1-1; the D is unclear. Germline V gene sequence: CDR1 MDHEN, CDR2 SYDVKM. The CDR3 runs 13 residues. V lost 5 bases and J 0 bases, leaving 7 bases between the germline ends. CDR3 nucleotide sequence: TGTGCCAGCAGTGGGCCGATGAACACTGAAGCTTTCTTT. It is translated as CASSGPMNTEAFF.

This chain links TRBV11-2 with TRBJ2-1, with 10 positions matching TRBD2. The trim removed 5 bases at V and 8 bases at J, leaving 6 bases unmatched. This CDR3 has 14 amino acids. Germline V gives CDR1 SGHAT, CDR2 FQNNGV. The CDR3: CASSGLAGVYEQFF. As DNA, the CDR3 is TGTGCCAGCAGCGGGCTAGCGGGAGTGTATGAGCAGTTCTTC.

This clone was seen only once. V usage is TRBV28 and J usage is TRBJ2-7, with D possibly being TRBD2 (6 bases). Looked up from germline, CDR1 is MDHEN and CDR2 is SYDVKM. The length of the CDR3 is 14 residues. Trimming took off 7 bases at V and 3 bases at J, with 16 bases between the two ends. CDR3 DNA sequence: TGTGCCAGCATGGCCGGGACTCCTAACTACGAGCAGTACTTC. It is translated as CASMAGTPNYEQYF.

The chain combines TRBV30 with TRBJ1-5; 9 bases are shared with TRBD1. The CDR3 has 15 amino acids. The germline V gene has CDR1 GTSNPN and CDR2 SVGIG (reference sequence). Trimming removed 1 base from V and 4 bases from J; junction bases left unmatched: 5. The CDR3 loop reads CAWSGGGTGNQPQHF. For the CDR3, the DNA is TGTGCCTGGAGTGGCGGGGGGACAGGGAATCAGCCCCAGCATTTT.

The chain uses TRBV18 and TRBJ1-2; D is undetermined. CDR1 KGHSH and CDR2 LQKENI come from the germline V gene. CDR3 length equals 17 residues. The V and J ends lost 1 base and 0 bases respectively, with 15 bases between them. The CDR3 spells CASSPRELRSSNYGYTF. The CDR3 coding sequence is TGTGCCAGCTCACCACGAGAACTACGGAGTTCTAACTATGGCTACACCTTC.

V and J are TRBV2 and TRBJ1-5; 9 positions agree with TRBD1. J lost 4 bases, V lost 6 bases, and 4 bases had no gene match. CDR1 and CDR2 (germline): SNHLY, FYNNEI. The CDR3 is 14 residues long. CDR3 residues: CASRGTGFNQPQHF. The CDR3, as DNA: TGTGCCAGCAGGGGGACAGGGTTTAATCAGCCCCAGCATTTT. Full variable domain (missing parts from reference TRBV2 and TRBJ1-5): EPEVTQTPSHQVTQMGQEVILRCVPISNHLYFYWYRQILGQKVEFLVSFYNNEISEKSEIFDDQFSVERPDGSNFTLKIRSTKLEDSAMYFCASRGTGFNQPQHFGDGTRLSIL.

V gene TRBV7-8 combines with J gene TRBJ2-7; D gene unclear. The CDR3 length is 14 residues. Germline V gene lookup returns CDR1 SGHVS and CDR2 FQNEAQ. V lost 5 bases and J 0 bases, leaving 11 bases between the germline ends. The DNA for the CDR3 is TGTGCCAGCAGCCAGCCCGGTAGCTCCTACGAGCAGTACTTC. Its protein product is CASSQPGSSYEQYF.

This rearrangement joins TRBV4-1 to TRBJ2-5; tentative D call: TRBD1 (6 bases). The CDR3 runs 17 residues. Trimming shortened V by 0 bases and J by 0 bases, and 14 bases separated the two germline ends. The germline CDR1 and CDR2 sequences are MGHRA and YSYEKL. Here the CDR3 reads CASSQETGQSYQETQYF. CDR3 in DNA: TGCGCCAGCAGCCAAGAAACCGGACAGTCGTACCAAGAGACCCAGTACTTC.

This clone was recorded a few times. The V gene is TRBV21-1, the J gene TRBJ2-7; no DNA check was done on the table's D call, TRBD2. TRBV21-1 is assigned pseudogene status. This CDR3 region has 14 residues. CDR3 in amino acids: CASSNQREGYEQYF. In nucleotides, the CDR3 is TGTGCCAGCAGCAATCAGCGGGAGGGATACGAGCAGTACTTC.

The V and J genes are TRBV12-3 or TRBV12-4 and TRBJ2-1, with D possibly being TRBD1 (5 bases). The V end was cut by 2 bases, the J end by 12 bases, with 8 bases between. The CDR3 loop spans 11 amino acids. CDR3 sequence (DNA): TGTGCCAGCAGTTTAAACCAGGGGCAGTTCTTC. It codes for CASSLNQGQFF.

The CDR3 protein is CASSLGTGRDDYYEQYF. The CDR3 DNA is TGTGCCAGCAGCTTGGGAACTGGGCGGGACGATTACTACGAGCAGTACTTC. The rearrangement uses TRBV11-3 and TRBJ2-7, with a weak D call TRBD2 (6 bases). The CDR3 spans 17 residues. The V gene lost 3 bases and the J gene lost 3 bases, with 21 bases spanning the gap. CDR1 and CDR2 from the germline V gene are SGHNT and YENEEA.

The genes are TRBV6-1 and TRBJ2-1, with 8 nucleotides matching TRBD2. Germline V gene data show CDR1 as MNHNS and CDR2 as SASEGT. The CDR3 runs 16 residues. Unmatched junction bases numbered 10, after V lost 2 bases and J lost 7 bases. CDR3 amino acids: CASSESRGLGGNEQFF. CDR3 bases: TGTGCCAGCAGTGAAAGTCGGGGACTAGGGGGGAATGAGCAGTTCTTC.

In its sample, this clone was seen once. CDR3 amino acids: CSVELDSSLGYTF. CDR3 coding DNA: TGCAGCGTTGAATTGGACAGCTCTTTAGGCTACACCTTC. V gene TRBV29-1 combines with J gene TRBJ1-2, with a weak D call TRBD1 (6 bases). Trimming left V 2 bases short and J 8 bases short, with 15 bases between. CDR3 size: 13 residues. Germline V gives CDR1 SQVTM, CDR2 ANQGSEA.

The rearrangement links TRBV24-1 to TRBJ1-5, with no clear D. In germline, CDR1 is KGHDR, CDR2 SFDVKD. Trimming took off 3 bases at V and 7 bases at J, with 9 bases between the two ends. The CDR3 runs 13 residues. The CDR3 spells CATSDPEGQPQHF. CDR3 sequence (DNA): TGTGCCACCAGTGATCCGGAGGGACAGCCCCAGCATTTT.

The genes are TRBV11-2 and TRBJ2-3, with D possibly being TRBD2 (5 bases). CDR3 length equals 16 residues. V was clipped by 3 bases and J by 4 bases, with 17 bases between them. From germline, CDR1 is SGHAT and CDR2 FQNNGV. The CDR3: CASSLQLRGSPDTQYF. For the CDR3, the DNA is TGTGCCAGCAGCTTGCAGTTACGGGGTTCCCCAGATACGCAGTATTTT.

The chain uses TRBV7-3 and TRBJ1-1, with 7 bases identical to TRBD1. Germline CDR1 is SGHTA and CDR2 is FQGTGA. J lost 0 bases, V lost 5 bases, and 6 bases had no gene match. This CDR3 contains 15 residues. The CDR3 region is CASSPTTGMNTEAFF. As DNA, the CDR3 is TGTGCCAGCAGCCCGACGACAGGGATGAACACTGAAGCTTTCTTT. Full variable domain (rest looked up from reference TRBV7-3 and TRBJ1-1): GAGVSQTPSNKVTEKGKYVELRCDPISGHTALYWYRQSLGQGPEFLIYFQGTGAADDSGLPNDRFFAVRPEGSVSTLKIQRTERGDSAVYLCASSPTTGMNTEAFFGQGTRLTVV.

This chain connects TRBV4-2 to TRBJ1-5, with 8 bases identical to TRBD1. V shed 3 bases and J 4 bases; nucleotides not matched to a gene: 5. CDR3 size: 15 residues. The germline V gene has CDR1 LGHNA and CDR2 YNFKEQ. CDR3 in amino acids: CASSQGGQANQPQHF. As DNA, the CDR3 is TGTGCCAGCAGCCAGGGGGGACAGGCGAATCAGCCCCAGCATTTT.

CDR3 protein: CASSQTGSGANVLTF. CDR3 coding DNA: TGTGCCAGCAGCCAGACAGGGTCCGGGGCCAACGTCCTGACTTTC. The chain links TRBV28 to TRBJ2-6; 7 bases agree with TRBD1. Germline values: CDR1 MDHEN, CDR2 SYDVKM. The length of the CDR3 is 15 residues. Trimming cost V 6 bases and J 4 bases; bases outside gene matches: 6.

The chain has TRBV29-1 and TRBJ1-3, with D hard to call. The germline V gene has CDR1 SQVTM and CDR2 ANQGSEA. The CDR3 contains 13 residues. Trimming took 3 bases from V and 0 from J, leaving 6 bases between them. CDR3 nucleotides: TGCAGCGTTGAGAGCCTCTCTGGAAACACCATATATTTT. It is translated as CSVESLSGNTIYF. The variable domain in full, with the rest retrieved from reference TRBV29-1 and TRBJ1-3, is SAVISQKPSRDICQRGTSLTIQCQVDSQVTMMFWYRQQPGQSLTLIATANQGSEATYESGFVIDKFPISRPNLTFSTLTVSNMSPEDSSIYLCSVESLSGNTIYFGEGSWLTVV.

The chain combines TRBV27 with TRBJ1-1; TRBD1 aligns across 7 bases. Germline V gene sequence: CDR1 MNHEY, CDR2 SMNVEV (reference sequence). V dropped 6 bases and J dropped 11; count of bases not matched to a gene: 15. The CDR3 covers 14 residues. The CDR3 DNA follows: TGTGCCAGCAGCCCTAGGGAAAGGGGGCTTTATGCTTTCTTT. Translating gives CASSPRERGLYAFF.

The chain has TRBV19 and TRBJ1-5; TRBD1 matches at 8 bases. The CDR3 runs 16 residues. Germline V gene lookup returns CDR1 LNHDA and CDR2 SQIVND (reference sequence). The V segment lost 6 bases and the J segment 4 bases; nucleotides outside the gene matches: 11. This chain's CDR3 is CASRTGQGRGNQPQHF. CDR3 bases: TGTGCCAGTAGGACCGGACAGGGTCGGGGGAATCAGCCCCAGCATTTT.

The V gene is TRBV7-2, the J gene TRBJ2-3; 12 positions agree with TRBD2. The trim removed 5 bases at V and 4 bases at J, leaving 4 bases unmatched. The CDR3 spans 15 residues. Germline-derived CDR1 and CDR2 are SGHTA and FQGNSA. The CDR3 DNA reads as TGTGCCAGCAGCACACTAGCGGGAGGCGCAGATACGCAGTATTTT. Translation gives CASSTLAGGADTQYF.

V is TRBV18 and J is TRBJ1-6; 8 bases are shared with TRBD1. The germline CDR1 and CDR2 sequences are KGHSH and LQKENI. V gave up 2 bases and J gave up 0 bases; unmatched junction bases: 12. The CDR3 loop spans 20 amino acids. The CDR3 nucleotides read TGTGCCAGCTCACCATCGGGAAAGACAGGGGAAAGCTCCTATAATTCACCCCTCCACTTT. Its translation: CASSPSGKTGESSYNSPLHF.

The J gene is TRBJ1-1, the V gene TRBV12-5, with a possible D match to TRBD1 (5 bases). V shed 7 bases and J shed 7 bases, with 13 bases lying between them. The CDR3 totals 12 residues. Germline V lookup: CDR1 LGHNT, CDR2 FRNRAP. The CDR3 DNA is TGTGCTAGTGCCCTCCACGGGGGTGAAGCTTTCTTT. Its translation is CASALHGGEAFF.

V and J are TRBV27 and TRBJ1-2; tentatively, D is TRBD1 (6 bases). V was shortened by 3 bases and J by 6 bases, with 11 bases between the two germline ends. The V gene's germline CDR1 is MNHEY and CDR2 SMNVEV (reference sequence). This CDR3 has 13 residues. The CDR3 sequence is CASSFQQGNGYTF. The DNA for the CDR3 is TGTGCCAGCAGTTTCCAACAGGGTAATGGCTACACCTTC.

The CDR3 protein is CASSLELADSRREQYF. For the CDR3, the DNA is TGTGCCAGCAGCTTAGAGCTAGCCGACTCGCGGCGCGAGCAGTACTTC. The rearrangement links TRBV7-8 to TRBJ2-7; D is perhaps TRBD2 (5 bases). In germline, CDR1 is SGHVS, CDR2 FQNEAQ. The CDR3 is 16 residues long. Deletions cut 1 base from V and 6 bases from J, with 19 bases between.

This chain uses TRBV15 with TRBJ1-3; no reliable D call. Germline loops: CDR1 LNHNV, CDR2 YYDKDF (reference sequence). V was pared by 0 bases and J by 0 bases, with 12 bases between. The CDR3 is 17 residues long. The CDR3 DNA sequence: TGTGCCACCAGCAGAGAGGGCTACAGTAGCTCTGGAAACACCATATATTTT. This gives the protein CATSREGYSSSGNTIYF.

This clone has just a few counts. The chain combines TRBV7-6 with TRBJ1-3; tentative D call: TRBD1 (5 bases). Germline loops: CDR1 SGHVS, CDR2 FNYEAQ. V dropped 3 bases and J dropped 9 bases, with 15 bases sitting between them. The CDR3 runs 14 residues. CDR3 amino acids: CASSFTHDGGTIYF. CDR3 DNA: TGTGCCAGCAGCTTTACTCATGACGGGGGCACCATATATTTT.

The J gene is TRBJ1-2, the V gene TRBV2, with D uncertain. Germline CDR1 reads SNHLY; CDR2 reads FYNNEI. Between the trimmed V and J ends, which lost 4 bases and 5 bases, there was a span of 5 bases. This CDR3 region has 11 residues. This CDR3 is CASSVSYGYTF. The CDR3 nucleotides read TGTGCCAGCAGTGTGTCGTATGGCTACACCTTC.

The rearrangement links TRBV11-3 to TRBJ1-6; 9 nucleotides agree with TRBD1. The CDR3 extends over 15 amino acids. V gave up 5 bases and J gave up 6 bases; unmatched junction bases: 5. The germline gives CDR1 SGHNT, CDR2 YENEEA. In DNA form, the CDR3 reads TGTGCCAGCAGCCGGGACAGGGTCGGTAATTCACCCCTCCACTTT. Its translation: CASSRDRVGNSPLHF.

The genes are TRBV25-1 and TRBJ2-1; D gene uncertain. There are 12 residues in the CDR3. Deletions cut 5 bases from V and 4 bases from J, with 6 bases between. In germline, CDR1 is MGHDK, CDR2 SYGVNS. The CDR3 DNA follows: TGTGCCAGCAGTCCGCGATACAATGAGCAGTTCTTC. Encoded protein: CASSPRYNEQFF.